The source of this TCR beta chain is a study of blood T cell repertoires in COVID-19. Study-wide background: COVID-19 samples collected from the United States, Italy and Spain covered acute and convalescent phases. The cDNA or gDNA used as material had been derived from T cells, B-cell-depleted T cells, or PBMCs.

The CDR3 covers 15 residues. Trimming pared 3 bases from V and 1 base from J, leaving 12 bases between. CDR1 is KGHSH and CDR2 is LQKENI in the germline V gene. Per the authors' pipeline: Quantification of nucleated cells was approximated via reference gene primer amplification. Clones were read by immunoSEQ multiplex PCR, and TCRdb kept only the in-frame ones, dropping some. V, J and clone size derive from that table, while D and trimming were established from the DNA sequence. The sample holds more than 65,000 clones, 82% seen once. The specimen sequenced was peripheral blood. The rearrangement joins TRBV18 to TRBJ1-1; maybe TRBD1 (5 bases). The sequence was obtained from a woman in her 70s with acute or convalescent COVID-19. The chain's CDR3 is CASSPNTGRNTEAFF. The CDR3 coding sequence is TGTGCCAGCTCACCGAATACAGGACGGAACACTGAAGCTTTCTTT.